The present T cell receptor beta chain was sequenced within a study of blood T cell repertoires in COVID-19. Study at large: Researchers got acute and convalescent COVID-19 samples from the United States, Italy and Spain.

Authors' analysis steps: Nucleated cell number was recorded as an estimate derived from reference gene primer amplification. The data were produced by immunoSEQ multiplex PCR, yet TCRdb's version contains in-frame clones alone and is incomplete. The V and J calls and clone size are taken from that table; D and trimming were inferred from the DNA. The sample contains under 200,000 clones, 80% to 90% of which appear only once. This CDR3 comprises 17 residues. The germline CDR1 and CDR2 sequences are LNHDA and SQIVND (reference sequence). V dropped 6 bases and J dropped 7 bases, with 22 bases sitting between them.

This TCR was sampled from a woman between 65 and 79 years old with COVID-19, enrolled during active disease. Sequenced sample: peripheral blood. The chain combines TRBV19 with TRBJ2-6; D ambiguous. The CDR3 spells CASSLELRVFPANVLTF. In nucleotides, the CDR3 is TGTGCCAGTAGCCTGGAGCTCCGGGTGTTTCCAGCCAACGTCCTGACTTTC.